The clone carrying this T cell receptor (beta chain) was recorded many times. These data belong to a study of neurological immune-mediated disorders. The V gene lost 4 bases and the J gene lost 2 bases, with 6 bases spanning the gap. The germline gives CDR1 SGHRS, CDR2 YFSETQ. This CDR3 spans 12 amino acids. TCRdb re-called the 5' RACE reads through MiXCR, storing one row per CDR3 protein. In the table there are approximately 90,000 distinct CDR3 sequences, 3.5% of which are singletons. This receptor was identified in a woman aged 18-29 years with multiple sclerosis. The rearrangement joins TRBV5-1 to TRBJ2-5; D remains unclear. The sequencing input was PBMCs. As DNA, the CDR3 is TGCGCCAGCAGCACCGGTCAAGAGACCCAGTACTTC. It yields the protein CASSTGQETQYF.